These T cell receptor beta chains were read from a single sample in a study of blood T cell repertoires in COVID-19. TCRdb keeps only in-frame clones here, not all; method: immunoSEQ multiplex PCR. The sample holds some 150,000 clones, about 88% seen once. Specimen: PBMCs or T cells enriched from blood (not recorded which). All receptors come from a woman between 18 and 29 years old who had recovered from COVID-19. Each CDR3 is given without its conserved first and last residue. Each record gives: J gene, V gene, CDR3 protein.

j_call: TRBJ2-3; v_call: TRBV10-2; cdr3_aa: ASSRTGLRLDTQY
j_call: TRBJ2-7; v_call: TRBV28; cdr3_aa: ASSRGRGYEQY
j_call: TRBJ2-1; v_call: TRBV28; cdr3_aa: ASSLEAGPHNEQF
j_call: TRBJ2-1; v_call: TRBV2; cdr3_aa: ASTPQGLAANEQF
j_call: TRBJ2-5; v_call: TRBV5-1; cdr3_aa: ASSIQGWETQY
j_call: TRBJ1-4; v_call: TRBV7-2; cdr3_aa: ASSLHRTGEGEKLF
j_call: TRBJ2-1; v_call: TRBV27; cdr3_aa: ASTRTGTYNEQF
j_call: TRBJ2-7; v_call: TRBV6-2/TRBV6-3; cdr3_aa: ASSRTSGRVYEQY
j_call: TRBJ1-3; v_call: TRBV5-6; cdr3_aa: ASSPGGVVAGNTIY
j_call: TRBJ1-2; v_call: TRBV4-3; cdr3_aa: ASSQVTGSYT
j_call: TRBJ2-3; v_call: TRBV28; cdr3_aa: ASRSSADTQY
j_call: TRBJ2-7; v_call: TRBV7-6; cdr3_aa: ASSLDVTLSSYEQY
j_call: TRBJ1-1; v_call: TRBV15; cdr3_aa: ATSRISLAGEAF
j_call: TRBJ2-6; v_call: TRBV27; cdr3_aa: ASTPDSSVSGANVLT
j_call: TRBJ2-7; v_call: TRBV28; cdr3_aa: ASSLDHRTSASYEQY
j_call: TRBJ1-6; v_call: TRBV30; cdr3_aa: AHSVEGRSPLH
j_call: TRBJ1-2; v_call: TRBV18; cdr3_aa: ASSPLAQGLDYGYT